This T cell receptor beta chain was identified during a study of blood T cells in healthy people across ages. CDR3 length: 14 amino acids. Together with a sample-barcoded 5' primer, a J-beta primer mix was included in a second PCR lasting roughly 6 to 12 cycles. TCRdb reprocessed the 5' RACE reads via MiXCR and lists one record per CDR3 protein. Among around 1.5 million distinct CDR3 sequences listed, around 59% were seen once. The sequenced sample consisted of blood. The TCR originated in a man younger than 35 in good health. The V gene is TRBV21-1, the J gene TRBJ2-1; the D segment call TRBD1 is taken from the table without a DNA check. TRBV21-1 is termed a pseudogene. CDR3 sequence reads: CASSKIRPGQEQFF. The CDR3 bases are TGTGCCAGCAGCAAAATCCGACCGGGACAGGAGCAGTTCTTC.